This is a list of T cell receptor beta chains from one sample in a study of cytomegalovirus exposure and HLA in healthy donors. Clones were read by immunoSEQ multiplex PCR, and TCRdb kept only the in-frame ones, dropping some. The top ten clones hold 2.7% of a sample with just over 200,000 clones, 82% of them seen once. Sequencing used PBMCs. These receptors were obtained from a middle-aged woman in good health and CMV-seronegative. The CDR3 runs from the conserved cysteine through the conserved F or W.

v_gene: TRBV11-2; CDR3aa: CASSVGQTYNEQFF
v_gene: TRBV30; CDR3aa: CAWSLNRDNEQYF
v_gene: TRBV12-5; CDR3aa: CASGLVIGARGNEQFF
v_gene: TRBV19; CDR3aa: CASSINRGYEQYF
v_gene: TRBV2; CDR3aa: CASSAGLMNTQYF
v_gene: TRBV27; CDR3aa: CASSNRVIGYGYTF
v_gene: TRBV14; CDR3aa: CASSLDMTSGRTGELFF
v_gene: TRBV10-3; CDR3aa: CAISGASGYQETQYF
v_gene: TRBV5-6; CDR3aa: CASSLSQTEETQYF
v_gene: TRBV27; CDR3aa: CASSSGLAGVEQYF
v_gene: TRBV28; CDR3aa: CASSSNEKLFF
v_gene: TRBV5-8; CDR3aa: CASSSRQVSPNTEAFF
v_gene: TRBV27; CDR3aa: CASSFRWSTGELFF
v_gene: TRBV5-1; CDR3aa: CASSLVLGGEQYF
v_gene: TRBV6-6; CDR3aa: CASSYGGGYYQPQHF
v_gene: TRBV28; CDR3aa: CASSFRTSGSIDETQYF
v_gene: TRBV7-8; CDR3aa: CASSLEIQRGETQYF
v_gene: TRBV7-9; CDR3aa: CASSHSGSAKNIQYF
v_gene: TRBV2; CDR3aa: CASSPPSEVLFNTGELFF
v_gene: TRBV27; CDR3aa: CASSLEGWREGHYEQYF
v_gene: TRBV9; CDR3aa: CASSARSGGWNTEAFF
v_gene: TRBV15; CDR3aa: CATSRDRYYGYTF
v_gene: TRBV19; CDR3aa: CASSTYDRVGPTEAFF
v_gene: TRBV6-6; CDR3aa: CASNDGRGRNQPQHF
v_gene: TRBV5-1; CDR3aa: CASSLTSGRAPSSYEQYF
v_gene: TRBV7-9; CDR3aa: CASSSLWGEGGEKLFF
v_gene: TRBV30; CDR3aa: CAWSVQAGLEQYF
v_gene: TRBV18; CDR3aa: CASSAPGQGNYGYTF
v_gene: TRBV6-6; CDR3aa: CASSGTSGSYNEQFF
v_gene: TRBV2; CDR3aa: CASMWGDSNTEAFF
v_gene: TRBV5-1; CDR3aa: CASIQQPDTEAFF
v_gene: TRBV7-9; CDR3aa: CSSSPHIPLGTGGHEQYF
v_gene: TRBV5-6; CDR3aa: CASSYGTSVHNEQFF
v_gene: TRBV7-3; CDR3aa: CASSTGLAGLTDTQYF
v_gene: TRBV19; CDR3aa: CASSNGGRASNEQFF
v_gene: TRBV19; CDR3aa: CASSIVGSALNYGYTF
v_gene: TRBV18; CDR3aa: CASSRAGEKLFF